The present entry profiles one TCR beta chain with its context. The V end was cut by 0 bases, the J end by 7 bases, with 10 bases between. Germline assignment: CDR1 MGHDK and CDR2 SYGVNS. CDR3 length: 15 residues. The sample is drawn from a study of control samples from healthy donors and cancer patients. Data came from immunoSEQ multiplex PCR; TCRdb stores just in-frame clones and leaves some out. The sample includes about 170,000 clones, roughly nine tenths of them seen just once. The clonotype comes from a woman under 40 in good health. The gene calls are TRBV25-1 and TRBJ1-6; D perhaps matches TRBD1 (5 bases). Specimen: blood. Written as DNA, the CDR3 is TGTGCCAGCAGTGAATACAAGGGGCGCAATTCACCCCTCCACTTT. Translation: CASSEYKGRNSPLHF.